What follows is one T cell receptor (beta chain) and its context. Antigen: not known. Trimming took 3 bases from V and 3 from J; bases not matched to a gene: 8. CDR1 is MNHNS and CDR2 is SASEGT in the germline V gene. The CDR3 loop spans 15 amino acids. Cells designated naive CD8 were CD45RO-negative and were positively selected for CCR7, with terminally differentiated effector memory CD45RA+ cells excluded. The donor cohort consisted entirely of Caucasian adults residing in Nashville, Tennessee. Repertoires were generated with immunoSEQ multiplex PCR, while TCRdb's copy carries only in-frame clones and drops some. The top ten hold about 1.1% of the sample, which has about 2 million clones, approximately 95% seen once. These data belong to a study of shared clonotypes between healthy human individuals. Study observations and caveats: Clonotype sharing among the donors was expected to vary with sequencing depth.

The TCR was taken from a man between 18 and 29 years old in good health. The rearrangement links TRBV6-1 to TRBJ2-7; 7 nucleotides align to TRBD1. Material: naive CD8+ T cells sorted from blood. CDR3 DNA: TGTGCCAGCAGTGAGGTACAGGGGCCCTACTACGAGCAGTACTTC. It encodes CASSEVQGPYYEQYF.